These 2 T cell receptor beta chains came from one sample sequenced in a study of regulatory T cells in long-lasting Graves disease. Library construction for TCR beta used iRepertoire HTBI primers and Arm-PCR of CDR3 regions. Each CDR3 protein gets one entry after TCRdb re-called the multiplex PCR reads with MiXCR. The top ten hold 20% to 25% of the sample, which has approximately 350,000 distinct CDR3 sequences, 15% to 20% seen once. Time point here: newly diagnosed GD, antithyroid drugs for less than 3 months. PBMC RNA served as the TCR library source. Another study also made use of these data, one on T cells in Graves' hyperthyroidism and ophthalmopathy.

The starting material was peripheral blood mononuclear cells (PBMCs), obtained at new diagnosis, from a patient treated with antithyroid drugs. Source of these receptors: a woman between 18 and 29 years old with Graves disease.

This clonotype was seen repeatedly, ten times or more. The rearrangement uses TRBV30 and TRBJ1-3; D not certain. Trimming took 3 bases from V and 0 from J, leaving 9 bases between them. This CDR3 is 14 amino acids long. Per the germline V gene, CDR1 is GTSNPN and CDR2 is SVGIG (reference sequence). Here the CDR3 DNA reads TGTGCCTGGAGCCCAGGCACCTCTGGAAACACCATATATTTT. It encodes CAWSPGTSGNTIYF.

On this clonotype: This may stem from a read error, because a much larger clone lies one nucleotide away. The V call is TRBV20-1, the J call TRBJ1-5; D possibly corresponds to TRBD1 (6 bases). The CDR3 runs 17 residues. Germline assignment: CDR1 DFQATT and CDR2 SNEGSKA (reference sequence). CDR3 DNA: TGCAGTGCTAGAGGTGTAACGGGACACTCGGGCAATCAGCCCCGGCATTTT. It specifies CSARGVTGHSGNQPRHF.